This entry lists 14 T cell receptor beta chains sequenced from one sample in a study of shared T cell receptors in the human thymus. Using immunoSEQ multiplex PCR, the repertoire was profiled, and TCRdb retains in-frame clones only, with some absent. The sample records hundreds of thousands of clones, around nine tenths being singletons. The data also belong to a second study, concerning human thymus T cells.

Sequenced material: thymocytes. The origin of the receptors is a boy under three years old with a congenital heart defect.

The CDR3 reads CAWSVHRTRSYEQYF. In nucleotides, the CDR3 is TGTGCCTGGAGTGTACACAGGACCAGGTCCTACGAGCAGTACTTC. J is TRBJ2-7 and V is TRBV30; TRBD1 is a possible D gene (5 bases). The CDR3 has 15 amino acids. Per germline, CDR1 GTSNPN and CDR2 SVGIG (reference sequence). V was trimmed by 0 bases and J by 1 base, leaving 13 bases between them.

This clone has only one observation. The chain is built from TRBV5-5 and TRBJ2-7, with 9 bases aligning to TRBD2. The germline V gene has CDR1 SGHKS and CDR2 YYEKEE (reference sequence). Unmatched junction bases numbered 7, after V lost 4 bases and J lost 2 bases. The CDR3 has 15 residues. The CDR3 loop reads CASSQLSGSPYEQYF. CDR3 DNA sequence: TGTGCCAGCAGCCAACTTAGCGGGAGCCCCTACGAGCAGTACTTC.

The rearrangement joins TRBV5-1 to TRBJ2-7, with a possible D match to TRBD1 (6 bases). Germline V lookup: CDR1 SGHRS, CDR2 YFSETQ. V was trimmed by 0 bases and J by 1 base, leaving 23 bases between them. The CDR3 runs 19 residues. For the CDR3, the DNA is TGCGCCAGCAGCTTGGTCGGGGCAAGTCCGCAGGGGAAGTCCTACGAGCAGTACTTC. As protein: CASSLVGASPQGKSYEQYF.

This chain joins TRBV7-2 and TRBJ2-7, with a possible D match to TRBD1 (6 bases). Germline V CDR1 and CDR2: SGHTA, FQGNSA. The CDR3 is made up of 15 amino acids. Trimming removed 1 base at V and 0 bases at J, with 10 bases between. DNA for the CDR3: TGTGCCAGCAGCTTAGTCCGGGACACCTCCTACGAGCAGTACTTC. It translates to CASSLVRDTSYEQYF.

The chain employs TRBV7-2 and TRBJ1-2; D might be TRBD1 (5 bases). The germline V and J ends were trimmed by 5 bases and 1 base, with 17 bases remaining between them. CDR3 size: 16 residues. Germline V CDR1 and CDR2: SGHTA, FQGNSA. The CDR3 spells CASSHTSGPHNYGYTF. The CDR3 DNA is TGTGCCAGCAGCCATACTTCAGGGCCTCATAACTATGGCTACACCTTC.

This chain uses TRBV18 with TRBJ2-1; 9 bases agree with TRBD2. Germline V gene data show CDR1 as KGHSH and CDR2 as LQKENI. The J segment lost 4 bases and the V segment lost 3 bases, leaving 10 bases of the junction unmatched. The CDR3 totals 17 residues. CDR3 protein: CASSPMGTSRLYNEQFF. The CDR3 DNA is TGTGCCAGCTCACCCATGGGGACTAGCAGACTATACAATGAGCAGTTCTTC.

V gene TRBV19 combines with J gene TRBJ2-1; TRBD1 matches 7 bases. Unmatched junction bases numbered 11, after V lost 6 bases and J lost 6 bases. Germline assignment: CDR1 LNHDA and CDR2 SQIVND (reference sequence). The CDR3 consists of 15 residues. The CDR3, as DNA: TGTGCCAGTAGGAGACAGGGTTATAGGGCCAATGAGCAGTTCTTC. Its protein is CASRRQGYRANEQFF.

The CDR3 DNA reads TGCGCCAGCAGCTTACAGGGGCGGTACGGCGAGCAGTACTTC. Translation gives CASSLQGRYGEQYF. The V and J genes are TRBV5-1 and TRBJ2-7; 7 bases align to TRBD1. CDR1 and CDR2 (germline): SGHRS, YFSETQ. The CDR3 contains 14 residues. J gave up 6 bases and V 2 bases, and 8 bases lay outside the gene matches.

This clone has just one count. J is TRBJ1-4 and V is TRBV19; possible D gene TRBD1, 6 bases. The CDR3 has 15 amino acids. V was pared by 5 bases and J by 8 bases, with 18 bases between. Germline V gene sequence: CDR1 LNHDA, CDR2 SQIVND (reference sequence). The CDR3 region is CASSLQQGIGEKLFF. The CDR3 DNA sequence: TGTGCCAGTAGTCTCCAACAGGGAATAGGGGAAAAACTGTTTTTT.

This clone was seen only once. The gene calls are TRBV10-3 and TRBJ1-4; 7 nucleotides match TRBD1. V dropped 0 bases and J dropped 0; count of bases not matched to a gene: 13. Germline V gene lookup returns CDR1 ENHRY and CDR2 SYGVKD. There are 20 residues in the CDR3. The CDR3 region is CAISESMGQLGGTTNEKLFF. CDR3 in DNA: TGTGCCATCAGTGAGTCCATGGGACAGCTTGGGGGGACAACTAATGAAAAACTGTTTTTT.

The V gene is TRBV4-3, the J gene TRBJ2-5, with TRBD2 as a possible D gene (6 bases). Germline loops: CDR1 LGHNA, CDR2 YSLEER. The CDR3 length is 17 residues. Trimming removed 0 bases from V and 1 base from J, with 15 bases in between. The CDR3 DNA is TGCGCCAGCAGCCAAGACCGCGCTCTAGCGCTCCAAGAGACCCAGTACTTC. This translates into CASSQDRALALQETQYF.

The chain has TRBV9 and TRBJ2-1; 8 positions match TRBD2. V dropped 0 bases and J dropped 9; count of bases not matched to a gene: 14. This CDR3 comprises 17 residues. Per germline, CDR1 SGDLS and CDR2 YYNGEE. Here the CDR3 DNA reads TGTGCCAGCAGCGTAGAAGGGCCCGGGACTAGAATTAGTGAGCAGTTCTTC. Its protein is CASSVEGPGTRISEQFF.

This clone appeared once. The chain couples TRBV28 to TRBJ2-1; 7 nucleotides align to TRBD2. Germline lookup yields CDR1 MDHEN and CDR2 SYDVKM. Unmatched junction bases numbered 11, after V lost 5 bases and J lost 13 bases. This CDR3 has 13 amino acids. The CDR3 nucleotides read TGTGCCAGCAGTCTCCCTAGTCCGGGAGGACAGTTCTTC. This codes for CASSLPSPGGQFF.

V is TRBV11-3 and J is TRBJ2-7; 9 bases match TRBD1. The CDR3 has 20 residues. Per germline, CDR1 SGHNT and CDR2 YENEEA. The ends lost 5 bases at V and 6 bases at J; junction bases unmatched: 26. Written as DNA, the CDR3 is TGTGCCAGCAGCACCCCGGCCCGAGGGGGCTGGGACAGGGTCCTTTGCGAGCAGTACTTC. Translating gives CASSTPARGGWDRVLCEQYF.